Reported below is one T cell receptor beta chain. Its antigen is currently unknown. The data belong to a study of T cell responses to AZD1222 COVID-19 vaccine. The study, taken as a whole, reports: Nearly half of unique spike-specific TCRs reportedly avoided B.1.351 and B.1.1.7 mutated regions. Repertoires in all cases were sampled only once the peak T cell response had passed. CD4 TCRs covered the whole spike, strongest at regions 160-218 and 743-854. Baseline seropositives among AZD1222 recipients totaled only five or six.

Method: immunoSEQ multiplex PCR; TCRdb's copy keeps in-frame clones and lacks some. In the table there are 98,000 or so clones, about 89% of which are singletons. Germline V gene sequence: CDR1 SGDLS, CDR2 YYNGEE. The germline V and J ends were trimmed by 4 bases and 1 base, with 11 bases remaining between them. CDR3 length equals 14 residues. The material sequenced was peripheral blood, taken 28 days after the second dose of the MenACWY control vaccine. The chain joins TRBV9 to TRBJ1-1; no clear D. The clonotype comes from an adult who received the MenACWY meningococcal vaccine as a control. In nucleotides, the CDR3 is TGTGCCAGCAGCCTCTCTCCAGAGAACACTGAAGCTTTCTTT. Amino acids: CASSLSPENTEAFF.